One and the same sample provided the 18 T cell receptor beta chains below, sequenced in a study of kidney transplant recipient with SARS-CoV-2 infection. TCRdb processed the reads anew with MiXCR; each CDR3 protein has one entry. Here the sample spans 200,000 to 300,000 distinct CDR3 sequences, 29% being singletons. This specimen was a blood sample, taken at baseline and around day 120 from a kidney transplant recipient. These receptors all come from a male patient between 25 and 39 years old who had COVID-19 and was a kidney transplant recipient. A share of the T cells may be of graft donor origin.

As concerns this clonotype: Being one base from a much bigger clone, this may be a read error. The chain recombines TRBV6-8 with TRBJ2-1, with unresolved D. CDR3 length: 13 residues. Germline CDR1 and CDR2: MNHGY and SAAAGT. V lost 8 bases to trimming and J lost 6 bases, with 14 bases between them. In nucleotides, the CDR3 is TGTGCCAGCGGTTCTACACCCTCCAATGAGCAGTTCTTC. It encodes CASGSTPSNEQFF.

This clonotype was seen at least ten times. V usage is TRBV11-2 and J usage is TRBJ2-7; 14 bases match TRBD2. The CDR3 is 17 residues long. V dropped 4 bases and J dropped 1; count of bases not matched to a gene: 6. CDR1 SGHAT and CDR2 FQNNGV come from the germline V gene. In DNA form, the CDR3 reads TGTGCCAGCAGCTCGGGACTAGCGGGAGTGGAATCCTACGAGCAGTACTTC. Amino acid sequence: CASSSGLAGVESYEQYF.

The table lists this clonotype with many counts. Its ends do not fully match the called genes, so a read error is possible. V and J are TRBV20-1 and TRBJ1-5; D call uncertain. The CDR3 is made up of 13 amino acids. The germline gives CDR1 DFQATT, CDR2 SNEGSKA (reference sequence). CDR3 in DNA: TGCAGTGCTGGAGAGGGCTCGAATCAGCCCCAGCATTTT. Translated: CSAGEGSNQPQHF.

The V gene is TRBV25-1, the J gene TRBJ1-2; D ambiguous. Between the trimmed V and J ends, which lost 6 bases and 4 bases, there was a span of 24 bases. This CDR3 spans 17 amino acids. Germline V gene sequence: CDR1 MGHDK, CDR2 SYGVNS. The CDR3 nucleotides are TGTGCCAGCAGCGTGGAATTAGATCTGGGAAAGACCTATGGCTACACCTTC. Protein: CASSVELDLGKTYGYTF.

This clonotype was observed a few times. The V call is TRBV4-1, the J call TRBJ2-1; 13 nucleotides line up with TRBD2. Germline V gene lookup returns CDR1 MGHRA and CDR2 YSYEKL. The CDR3 has 15 residues. Trimming removed 4 bases from V and 9 bases from J; junction bases left unmatched: 6. CDR3 bases: TGCGCCAGCAGCCCCCGGACTAGCGGGAGAGGTGAGCAGTTCTTC. It codes for CASSPRTSGRGEQFF.

This clonotype has a count of ten or more. The CDR3 reads CASSDTGGTNEKLFF. CDR3 coding DNA: TGTGCCAGCAGTGACACAGGGGGAACTAATGAAAAACTGTTTTTT. The chain carries TRBV2 and TRBJ1-4; 8 bases line up with TRBD1. Germline lookup yields CDR1 SNHLY and CDR2 FYNNEI. With V trimmed by 3 bases and J by 1 base, 1 base remained unmatched. The CDR3 is made up of 15 amino acids.

This clonotype was counted at least ten times. The chain combines TRBV5-1 with TRBJ2-7; a weak D match, TRBD1 (5 bases). This CDR3 is 15 amino acids long. Germline V lookup: CDR1 SGHRS, CDR2 YFSETQ. V was clipped by 3 bases and J by 2 bases, with 15 bases between them. CDR3 in DNA: TGCGCCAGCAGCTCGACAGTCCAGACCACCTACGAGCAGTACTTC. It yields the protein CASSSTVQTTYEQYF.

The sample holds many counts of this clonotype. The V gene is TRBV7-9, the J gene TRBJ1-2; no reliable D call. Germline V lookup: CDR1 SEHNR, CDR2 FQNEAQ (reference sequence). The CDR3 is 17 residues long. Trimming shortened V by 5 bases and J by 4 bases, and 23 bases separated the two germline ends. For the CDR3, the DNA is TGTGCCAGCAGCCTACAATTATACCATGGAAAGACCTATGGCTACACCTTC. Its protein is CASSLQLYHGKTYGYTF.

In regard to this clonotype: One base away lies a much larger clone, so this may be a sequencing read error. This chain uses TRBV4-3 with TRBJ1-2; 10 bases are shared with TRBD1. CDR3 size: 17 residues. From germline, CDR1 is LGHNA and CDR2 YSLEER. The CDR3 region is CDSSQRGTGVFSGGYTF. In DNA form, the CDR3 reads TGCGACAGCAGCCAACGAGGGACAGGGGTTTTCTCGGGCGGCTACACCTTC.

CDR3 residues: CASSPREMNTDTQYF. CDR3 DNA sequence: TGTGCCAGCTCACCGCGGGAGATGAATACAGATACGCAGTATTTT. The J gene is TRBJ2-3, the V gene TRBV18; 7 bases are shared with TRBD2. The CDR3 has 15 residues. Germline assignment: CDR1 KGHSH and CDR2 LQKENI. V gave up 3 bases and J gave up 3 bases; unmatched junction bases: 6.

In regard to this clonotype: Since a much larger clone is just one base distant, this may be a read error. This CDR3 is missing its conserved last phenylalanine or tryptophan, likely due to a read error. The genes are TRBV18 and TRBJ2-7; 7 bases are a match to TRBD1. The CDR3 has 16 amino acids. J gave up 3 bases and V 6 bases, and 14 bases lay outside the gene matches. From germline, CDR1 is KGHSH and CDR2 LQKENI. The CDR3 region has the DNA TGTGCCAGCTCCCCGCTGCGCGGCCAGGGGGTCTACGAGCAGTACCTC. This gives the protein CASSPLRGQGVYEQYL.

This clonotype was observed at least ten times. The V and J genes are TRBV5-5 and TRBJ1-2; D is unclear. The germline V and J ends were trimmed by 6 bases and 4 bases, with 22 bases remaining between them. The germline V gene has CDR1 SGHKS and CDR2 YYEKEE (reference sequence). This CDR3 is 16 amino acids long. CDR3 amino acids: CASTKIVSRKTYGYTF. The CDR3 DNA reads TGTGCCAGCACTAAGATTGTCTCGCGAAAGACCTATGGCTACACCTTC.

This clonotype has at least ten counts. CDR3 coding DNA: TGTGCCAGCAGTTACGGGGGGGCCGAAAACACCATATATTTT. Translation gives CASSYGGAENTIYF. This rearrangement joins TRBV6-6 to TRBJ1-3; tentatively, D is TRBD1 (6 bases). The CDR3 runs 14 residues. Trimming removed 2 bases at V and 6 bases at J, with 11 bases between. Germline loops: CDR1 MNHNY, CDR2 SVGAGI (reference sequence).

A note on this clonotype: A much larger clone sits a single nucleotide away, making a read error possible. The J gene is TRBJ1-2, the V gene TRBV11-3; D remains ambiguous. The V gene's germline CDR1 is SGHNT and CDR2 YENEEA. The CDR3 length is 17 residues. Here the CDR3 reads CASSPWFDLGKTYGCTF. Written as DNA, the CDR3 is TGTGCCAGCAGCCCTTGGTTCGATCTCGGAAAGACCTATGGCTGCACCTTC.

As for this clonotype: A read error may explain this, as a much larger clone is one base away. The chain links TRBV2 to TRBJ1-5; 7 bases align to TRBD1. The V gene end was trimmed by 6 bases and the J gene end by 0 bases; junction bases not matched to a gene: 5. There are 15 residues in the CDR3. Looked up from germline, CDR1 is SNHLY and CDR2 is FYNNEI. CDR3 loop: CASSPDRYSNQPQHF. The DNA for the CDR3 is TGTGCCAGCAGCCCGGACAGGTATAGCAATCAGCCCCAGCATTTT. The variable domain in full, completed from reference TRBV2 and TRBJ1-5, reads EPEVTQTPSHQVTQMGQEVILRCVPISNHLYFYWYRQILGQKVEFLVSFYNNEISEKSEIFDDQFSVERPDGSNFTLKIRSTKLEDSAMYFCASSPDRYSNQPQHFGDGTRLSIL.

In its sample, this clonotype was seen many times. The chain has TRBV18 and TRBJ1-1; D remains ambiguous. Germline V gene sequence: CDR1 KGHSH, CDR2 LQKENI. This CDR3 is 12 amino acids long. Trimming took 9 bases from V and 2 from J, leaving 10 bases between them. The CDR3 reads CASKKSNTEAFF. CDR3 nucleotides: TGTGCCAGTAAGAAGAGCAACACTGAAGCTTTCTTT.

About this clonotype: A much larger clonotype is one base distant, so this may be a read error. The chain links TRBV20-1 to TRBJ2-1; tentatively, D is TRBD2 (6 bases). The CDR3 has 15 amino acids. The germline V gene has CDR1 DFQATT and CDR2 SNEGSKA (reference sequence). V was trimmed by 0 bases and J by 4 bases, leaving 13 bases between them. DNA of the CDR3: TGCAGTGCTAGAGATCCGGGGAGCGGGTACAATGAGCAGTTCTTC. Its protein product is CSARDPGSGYNEQFF.

This clonotype came up a few times. The rearrangement joins TRBV7-6 to TRBJ2-5, with TRBD2 identical over 7 bases. With V trimmed by 1 base and J by 1 base, 3 bases remained unmatched. Looked up from germline, CDR1 is SGHVS and CDR2 is FNYEAQ. CDR3 length equals 15 residues. The chain's CDR3 is CASSLDSSGQETQYF. The CDR3 DNA is TGTGCCAGCAGCTTAGATTCTAGCGGCCAAGAGACCCAGTACTTC.